This T cell receptor beta chain was recorded in a study of T cell responses to AZD1222 COVID-19 vaccine. Study-wide points: Dominant at 160-218 and 743-854, vaccine-associated CD4 TCRs also spanned spike. Nearly half of the spike-specific TCRs reportedly recognize variant regions that carry no mutations.

TCRdb keeps only in-frame clones here, not all; method: immunoSEQ multiplex PCR. The sample shows over 100,000 clones, roughly 87% of them seen only once. The V end lost 1 base, the J end lost 6 bases, and 7 bases lay between the germline ends. Germline V gives CDR1 LGHNA, CDR2 YSLEER. This CDR3 spans 13 amino acids. With regard to this clone: Its antigen remains unknown.

The sequence was obtained from an adult in good health. The material was peripheral blood, obtained on day 0 of MenACWY control vaccination. The rearrangement uses TRBV4-3 and TRBJ1-5; D call uncertain. The CDR3 DNA follows: TGCGCCAGCAGCCAAGTTTTCGGTCAGCCCCAGCATTTT. Protein sequence: CASSQVFGQPQHF.